This entry describes one T cell receptor (beta chain). Antigen: not known. This specimen comes from a study of T cells in tuberculosis. On average about 100,000 T cells per donor were immunosequenced. General study findings and limits: Samples were chosen by availability of cryopreserved specimens. Smaller distances to GMM-specific TCRs suggested their expansion in active tuberculosis. Shorter CDR3-alpha in active tuberculosis partly drove smaller distances.

Generated by immunoSEQ multiplex PCR, the TCRdb table keeps only in-frame clones and is missing some. The data show tens of thousands of clones, around 87% seen once. The length of the CDR3 is 15 residues. V was cut by 5 bases and J by 0 bases, with 11 bases left in between. Per germline, CDR1 SGHAT and CDR2 FQNNGV. The J gene is TRBJ2-1, the V gene TRBV11-2; D possibly corresponds to TRBD1 (5 bases). The TCR comes from a donor aged 10 to 29 with latent tuberculosis or without tuberculosis infection. Sequenced material: PBMCs. The CDR3 sequence: CASSRFQGSYNEQFF. The CDR3 coding sequence is TGTGCCAGCAGCCGTTTTCAGGGCTCCTACAATGAGCAGTTCTTC.